The 13 T cell receptor beta chains below were found in one sample sequenced in a study of blood T cell repertoires in COVID-19. The table came from immunoSEQ multiplex PCR; TCRdb's copy has only in-frame clones and leaves some out. The table lists some 100,000 clones, around four fifths of them singletons, with about 12% in the top ten. Sequenced material: peripheral blood. The receptors shown here come from a woman aged 70 to 79 with acute or convalescent COVID-19.

This clone showed up many times. The chain is built from TRBV7-2 and TRBJ1-5, with 8 bases identical to TRBD1. CDR1 and CDR2 from the germline V gene are SGHTA and FQGNSA. This CDR3 spans 14 amino acids. Germline trimming cut 3 bases from V and 7 bases from J; bases unmatched to any gene: 5. CDR3 in DNA: TGTGCCAGCAGCTTCCAGGGGGCGGAGCAGCCCCAGCATTTT. As protein: CASSFQGAEQPQHF.

For the CDR3, the DNA is TGTGCCAGCAGCTCGAGACAATGGGACACCATATATTTT. It yields the protein CASSSRQWDTIYF. The chain joins TRBV11-3 to TRBJ1-3; no firm D call. CDR1 SGHNT and CDR2 YENEEA come from the germline V gene. V shed 4 bases and J shed 8 bases, with 12 bases lying between them. The CDR3 covers 13 residues. The variable domain in full, with the rest retrieved from reference TRBV11-3 and TRBJ1-3, is EAGVVQSPRYKIIEKKQPVAFWCNPISGHNTLYWYLQNLGQGPELLIRYENEEAVDDSQLPKDRFSAERLKGVDSTLKIQPAELGDSAVYLCASSSRQWDTIYFGEGSWLTVV.

The J gene is TRBJ1-3, the V gene TRBV5-1, with TRBD1 identical over 9 bases. Germline trimming cut 0 bases from V and 2 bases from J; bases unmatched to any gene: 0. From germline, CDR1 is SGHRS and CDR2 YFSETQ. CDR3 length: 15 residues. CDR3 nucleotides: TGCGCCAGCAGCTTGGGACAGGGGGCTGGAAACACCATATATTTT. Translated: CASSLGQGAGNTIYF.

A single count supports this clone. The rearrangement links TRBV18 to TRBJ1-6, with D perhaps matching TRBD1 (5 bases). Germline values: CDR1 KGHSH, CDR2 LQKENI. This CDR3 comprises 15 residues. V gave up 4 bases and J gave up 8 bases, with 15 bases separating them. The CDR3 nucleotides read TGTGCCAGCTCACTCCATTCGGGGGTTGATTCACCCCTCCACTTT. It yields the protein CASSLHSGVDSPLHF.

CDR3 coding DNA: TGTGCCAGCAGCCAAGATCGCCAGGCGCAGTATTTT. It encodes CASSQDRQAQYF. The chain employs TRBV14 and TRBJ2-3, with D uncertain. This CDR3 comprises 12 residues. Per the germline V gene, CDR1 is SGHDN and CDR2 is FVKESK. Trimming shortened V by 0 bases and J by 10 bases, and 8 bases separated the two germline ends.

The V and J genes are TRBV11-2 and TRBJ1-4; TRBD1 matches at 8 bases. This CDR3 is built from 15 residues. Germline trimming cut 3 bases from V and 4 bases from J; bases unmatched to any gene: 4. Per the germline V gene, CDR1 is SGHAT and CDR2 is FQNNGV. The CDR3 loop reads CASSFHGQGNEKLFF. CDR3 nucleotides: TGTGCCAGCAGCTTCCATGGACAGGGTAATGAAAAACTGTTTTTT.

The chain carries TRBV5-1 and TRBJ1-2, with 7 bases fitting TRBD1. The CDR3 sequence is 16 residues long. V was clipped by 3 bases and J by 7 bases; unmatched bases: 15. Germline values: CDR1 SGHRS, CDR2 YFSETQ. The CDR3 nucleotides are TGCGCCAGCAGCTCCAGACAGGGTATCAGTTTAGGTGGCTACACCTTC. It codes for CASSSRQGISLGGYTF.

The genes are TRBV19 and TRBJ1-2; 7 bases line up with TRBD1. The CDR3 has 16 amino acids. Per the germline V gene, CDR1 is LNHDA and CDR2 is SQIVND (reference sequence). After removal of 0 bases from V and 7 bases from J, the junction contained 11 bases not matched to a gene. This CDR3 reads CASSIDLFEGASGYTF. The CDR3 bases are TGTGCCAGTAGTATAGATCTATTCGAGGGGGCGTCTGGCTACACCTTC.

The rearrangement uses TRBV3-1 (or the pseudogene TRBV3-2) and TRBJ2-1; D call uncertain. V lost 3 bases and J 10 bases, leaving 10 bases between the germline ends. The CDR3 covers 12 residues. CDR1 is LGHDT, CDR2 YNNKEL, per germline (reference sequence). The CDR3 protein is CASSHRVSEQFF. The CDR3 nucleotides read TGTGCCAGCAGCCATCGGGTAAGCGAGCAGTTCTTC.

DNA for the CDR3: TGTGCCATCAGTGAACTGGGCTCCACTGAAGCTTTCTTT. Its translation is CAISELGSTEAFF. The V gene is TRBV10-3, the J gene TRBJ1-1; no clear D gene. V was trimmed by 3 bases and J by 4 bases, leaving 9 bases between them. This CDR3 comprises 13 residues. Looked up from germline, CDR1 is ENHRY and CDR2 is SYGVKD.

The chain is built from TRBV9 and TRBJ2-3; D perhaps matches TRBD2 (7 bases). Germline CDR1 and CDR2: SGDLS and YYNGEE. CDR3 length: 17 residues. Trimming stripped 4 bases from V and 4 bases from J, with 22 bases between. CDR3 region: CASSPQRRGGSADTQYF. CDR3 nucleotides: TGTGCCAGCAGCCCGCAAAGAAGGGGGGGAAGCGCAGATACGCAGTATTTT.

The chain's CDR3 is CASSPGPESYGYTF. The CDR3 DNA reads as TGTGCCAGCAGCCCGGGTCCAGAATCCTATGGCTACACCTTC. The chain couples TRBV7-3 to TRBJ1-2; D gene unclear. The CDR3 sequence is 14 residues long. Trimming removed 5 bases from V and 4 bases from J, with 14 bases in between. The V gene's germline CDR1 is SGHTA and CDR2 FQGTGA.

The chain carries TRBV7-2 and TRBJ2-2, with 8 bases identical to TRBD1. The trim removed 6 bases at V and 5 bases at J, leaving 8 bases unmatched. Per germline, CDR1 SGHTA and CDR2 FQGNSA. The CDR3 length is 15 residues. CDR3 bases: TGTGCCAGCAGATCAAGGACAGGGTTTACCGGGGAGCTGTTTTTT. Protein product: CASRSRTGFTGELFF.